Shown below are 27 T cell receptor beta chains from a single sample sequenced in a study of identical twins' blood T cells. TCRdb redid the calling of the 5' RACE reads with MiXCR, one entry per CDR3 protein. The repertoire holds hundreds of thousands of distinct CDR3 sequences, with 28% as singletons. Sequencing was done on a sample of PBMCs. Source of these receptors: a woman aged 18 to 50 in good health.

The rearrangement links TRBV7-9 to TRBJ1-3, with 8 bases lining up with TRBD1. The CDR3 consists of 18 residues. Germline V gene data show CDR1 as SEHNR and CDR2 as FQNEAQ (reference sequence). V lost 4 bases and J lost 7; bases outside the gene matches: 18. The CDR3, as DNA: TGTGCCAGCAGCTCATTCTTTTCGGGACAGGTTTCCGGGAACACCATATATTTT. This sequence encodes CASSSFFSGQVSGNTIYF.

This clonotype showed up just a few times. The gene calls are TRBV15 and TRBJ1-1, with TRBD1 as a possible D gene (5 bases). Germline V lookup: CDR1 LNHNV, CDR2 YYDKDF (reference sequence). The CDR3 consists of 15 residues. Trimming removed 4 bases at V and 4 bases at J, with 16 bases between. The chain's CDR3 is CATSMDAGLPTEAFF. CDR3 nucleotide sequence: TGTGCCACCAGCATGGACGCGGGACTCCCCACTGAAGCTTTCTTT. Drawing the rest from reference TRBV15 and TRBJ1-1, the complete variable domain is DAMVIQNPRYQVTQFGKPVTLSCSQTLNHNVMYWYQQKSSQAPKLLFHYYDKDFNNEADTPDNFQSRRPNTSFCFLDIRSPGLGDTAMYLCATSMDAGLPTEAFFGQGTRLTVV.

This clonotype was found a few times. This chain uses TRBV29-1 with TRBJ1-2; D not resolved. Germline assignment: CDR1 SQVTM and CDR2 ANQGSEA. CDR3 length equals 12 residues. V was pared by 4 bases and J by 5 bases, with 11 bases between. CDR3 in DNA: TGCAGCGTTGGTATGGGCCAGTATGGCTACACCTTC. It codes for CSVGMGQYGYTF.

In this sample, this clonotype turned up many times. The chain links TRBV3-1 to TRBJ2-3; 9 bases are shared with TRBD2. CDR3 size: 16 residues. Germline values: CDR1 LGHDT, CDR2 YNNKEL (reference sequence). The ends lost 5 bases at V and 4 bases at J; junction bases unmatched: 10. CDR3 sequence reads: CASSSRVSGSSDTQYF. The CDR3 DNA follows: TGTGCCAGCAGCTCCCGTGTTAGCGGGAGTTCAGATACGCAGTATTTT.

As regards this clonotype: This may be a read error, as it is one base from a much larger clone. The chain links TRBV29-1 to TRBJ1-2, with D possibly TRBD1 on 5 matching bases. This CDR3 region has 12 residues. Germline loops: CDR1 SQVTM, CDR2 ANQGSEA. CDR3 sequence reads: CSALSGNYGHTF. The CDR3 DNA follows: TGCAGCGCCCTCTCAGGGAACTATGGCCACACCTTC.

This clonotype has just a few counts. The chain uses TRBV20-1 and TRBJ1-3; no clear D gene. The CDR3 has 11 residues. The ends were cut back, 6 bases at V and 0 bases at J, with 3 bases in the middle. The germline V gene has CDR1 DFQATT and CDR2 SNEGSKA (reference sequence). CDR3 DNA: TGCAGTGCCGTCTCTGGAAACACCATATATTTT. Encoded protein: CSAVSGNTIYF.

The chain joins TRBV29-1 to TRBJ2-3; 7 nucleotides line up with TRBD1. CDR1 and CDR2 (germline): SQVTM, ANQGSEA. V dropped 1 base and J dropped 2; count of bases not matched to a gene: 9. The CDR3 loop spans 16 amino acids. CDR3 sequence (DNA): TGCAGCGTTGAAGGGGGACAGACAAACTTCACAGATACGCAGTATTTT. Protein: CSVEGGQTNFTDTQYF.

V and J are TRBV20-1 and TRBJ2-5, with 8 positions matching TRBD1. Trimming took 7 bases from V and 4 from J; bases not matched to a gene: 11. Germline values: CDR1 DFQATT, CDR2 SNEGSKA (reference sequence). The CDR3 spans 14 residues. CDR3 sequence reads: CSGSTGAEAETQYF. The CDR3 bases are TGCAGTGGATCGACAGGGGCTGAGGCAGAGACCCAGTACTTC.

This rearrangement joins TRBV6-1 to TRBJ1-1; TRBD1 agrees at 10 bases. The CDR3 has 14 residues. Germline CDR1 and CDR2: MNHNS and SASEGT. The J segment lost 5 bases and the V segment lost 10 bases, leaving 10 bases of the junction unmatched. The CDR3 nucleotides are TGTGCCATCATTCGGGACAGGGGACGAACTGAAGCTTTCTTT. This gives the protein CAIIRDRGRTEAFF.

This clonotype was found a few times. The chain employs TRBV27 and TRBJ2-1; 11 nucleotides match TRBD2. In germline, CDR1 is MNHEY, CDR2 SMNVEV (reference sequence). The CDR3 consists of 15 residues. V was pared by 5 bases and J by 7 bases, with 7 bases of the junction left unmatched. For the CDR3, the DNA is TGTGCCAGCAGTCTACTAGCGGGAGTCTTGAATGAGCAGTTCTTC. Translating it yields CASSLLAGVLNEQFF.

This clonotype was detected only a few times. The chain joins TRBV20-1 to TRBJ1-5; D remains unclear. The CDR3 has 12 amino acids. Trimming stripped 7 bases from V and 7 bases from J, with 14 bases between. Germline CDR1 is DFQATT and CDR2 is SNEGSKA (reference sequence). CDR3 in amino acids: CSVPGGGQPQHF. The CDR3 nucleotides are TGCAGTGTTCCGGGAGGCGGGCAGCCCCAGCATTTT.

This chain joins TRBV29-1 and TRBJ2-3; no clear D gene. The germline V and J ends were trimmed by 4 bases and 4 bases, with 6 bases remaining between them. The CDR3 is 11 amino acids. Germline CDR1 SQVTM, CDR2 ANQGSEA. The CDR3 reads CSVVLADTQYF. The CDR3, as DNA: TGCAGCGTTGTCTTGGCAGATACGCAGTATTTT.

The rearrangement links TRBV20-1 to TRBJ1-5; 8 bases line up with TRBD1. V lost 5 bases to trimming and J lost 7 bases; unmatched junction nucleotides: 10. CDR3 size: 14 residues. From germline, CDR1 is DFQATT and CDR2 SNEGSKA (reference sequence). CDR3 amino acids: CSAGLDRGGQPQHF. For the CDR3, the DNA is TGCAGTGCTGGCCTCGACAGGGGCGGACAGCCCCAGCATTTT.

This chain uses TRBV10-2 with TRBJ2-1; TRBD2 matches 14 bases. This CDR3 contains 15 residues. The J segment lost 5 bases and the V segment lost 6 bases, leaving 3 bases of the junction unmatched. Germline CDR1 WSHSY, CDR2 SAAADI. CDR3 sequence (DNA): TGCGCCAGCAGGGGACTAGCGGGAGTGAACAATGAGCAGTTCTTC. Encoded protein: CASRGLAGVNNEQFF.

This clonotype came up a few times. The chain carries TRBV13 and TRBJ1-1, with a weak D call TRBD1 (5 bases). The CDR3 is 14 residues long. Per the germline V gene, CDR1 is PRHDT and CDR2 is FYEKMQ (reference sequence). Trimming cost V 3 bases and J 0 bases, with 8 bases left between them. The CDR3 sequence is CASSFQGLNTEAFF. CDR3 nucleotide sequence: TGTGCCAGCAGCTTTCAGGGATTGAACACTGAAGCTTTCTTT.

As to this clonotype: At one boundary the junction diverges from the germline segment, which might be a read error. The chain uses TRBV20-1 and TRBJ2-7, with 9 bases that match TRBD2. There are 14 residues in the CDR3. In germline, CDR1 is DFQATT, CDR2 SNEGSKA (reference sequence). In DNA, the CDR3 is TGCAGTGCAGCACCTAGCGGGGCTCTAGACGAGCATTACTTC. Protein product: CSAAPSGALDEHYF.

The CDR3 loop reads CASSLVPTDGELFF. Here the CDR3 DNA reads TGCGCCAGCAGCTTGGTTCCCACGGACGGGGAGCTGTTTTTT. This chain links TRBV5-1 with TRBJ2-2; D is ambiguous. The V gene lost 0 bases and the J gene lost 7 bases, with 10 bases spanning the gap. The CDR3 has 14 amino acids. CDR1 and CDR2 from the germline V gene are SGHRS and YFSETQ.

As for this clonotype: Germline and junction disagree at one end, which may indicate a read error. The V call is TRBV18, the J call TRBJ1-5; D remains unclear. CDR3 length: 12 residues. Germline lookup yields CDR1 KGHSH and CDR2 LQKENI. For the CDR3, the DNA is TGTACCAGCTCGCCAGGATTTCAGCCCCAGCATTTT. This encodes CTSSPGFQPQHF.

The V call is TRBV6-2 or TRBV6-3, the J call TRBJ2-3; D not certain. Germline V gene data show CDR1 as MNHEY and CDR2 as SVGEGT. CDR3 length: 13 residues. The V end lost 6 bases, the J end lost 5 bases, and 12 bases lay between the germline ends. CDR3 nucleotide sequence: TGTGCCAGCAGCCTCGAGCAGTTAGATACGCAGTATTTT. Protein product: CASSLEQLDTQYF.

This clonotype was seen more than once but under ten times. The J gene is TRBJ1-1, the V gene TRBV5-1; no clear D. The CDR3 is made up of 16 amino acids. V lost 2 bases, J lost 7 bases, and 21 bases lay in between. Germline V gene sequence: CDR1 SGHRS, CDR2 YFSETQ. The DNA for the CDR3 is TGCGCCAGCAGCTTTATTCGGCCAGCCGATACCGGTGAAGCTTTCTTT. Its protein is CASSFIRPADTGEAFF. The full variable domain, with the rest looked up from reference TRBV5-1 and TRBJ1-1, is KAGVTQTPRYLIKTRGQQVTLSCSPISGHRSVSWYQQTPGQGLQFLFEYFSETQRNKGNFPGRFSGRQFSNSRSEMNVSTLELGDSALYLCASSFIRPADTGEAFFGQGTRLTVV.

This clonotype has ten or more counts. The V gene is TRBV7-6, the J gene TRBJ1-1; D remains ambiguous. V lost 3 bases and J lost 2, with 10 bases in between. CDR1 is SGHVS and CDR2 is FNYEAQ in the germline V gene. The CDR3 consists of 14 residues. CDR3: CASSLWEPNTEAFF. In nucleotides, the CDR3 is TGTGCCAGCAGCTTGTGGGAGCCTAACACTGAAGCTTTCTTT.

The chain combines TRBV27 with TRBJ2-2, with D maybe TRBD2 (5 bases). V lost 4 bases to trimming and J lost 9 bases, with 18 bases between them. The CDR3 spans 15 residues. Germline-derived CDR1 and CDR2 are MNHEY and SMNVEV (reference sequence). The CDR3, as DNA: TGTGCCAGCAGTTCAGTAGCGCAACGAGACCGGGAGCTGTTTTTT. It is translated as CASSSVAQRDRELFF.

The chain uses TRBV12-3 or TRBV12-4 and TRBJ2-7, with TRBD1 matching 8 bases. Unmatched junction bases numbered 12, after V lost 5 bases and J lost 6 bases. The CDR3 consists of 15 residues. CDR3 DNA sequence: TGTGCCAGCAGTCAAGAGGACAGGGTATTTTCCGAGCAGTACTTC. Translated, it gives CASSQEDRVFSEQYF.

About this clonotype itself: A read error may be the cause here, since a much bigger clone is one base away. The chain is built from TRBV13 and TRBJ2-1; perhaps TRBD2 as D (6 bases). Germline V gene sequence: CDR1 PRHDT, CDR2 FYEKMQ (reference sequence). The CDR3 has 13 amino acids. CDR3 loop: CASSLRPSDEQLF. Written as DNA, the CDR3 is TGTGCCAGCAGCTTAAGGCCTAGCGATGAGCAGCTCTTC.

This clonotype has a handful of counts. This rearrangement joins TRBV11-1 to TRBJ1-1; D gene uncertain. The V gene lost 7 bases and the J gene lost 0 bases, with 12 bases spanning the gap. Germline CDR1 SGHAT, CDR2 FQDESV (reference sequence). The CDR3 runs 14 residues. The CDR3, as DNA: TGTGCCAGCACCTATCCCCAGATGAACACTGAAGCTTTCTTT. Translating it yields CASTYPQMNTEAFF.

This clonotype turned up a few times. The rearrangement links TRBV6-2 or TRBV6-3 to TRBJ1-5; D remains unclear. The CDR3 is made up of 14 amino acids. Per the germline V gene, CDR1 is MNHEY and CDR2 is SVGEGT. Trimming left V 11 bases short and J 0 bases short, with 14 bases between. The CDR3 sequence is CASKRAVSNQPQHF. The CDR3 nucleotides are TGTGCCTCAAAGCGGGCGGTTAGCAATCAGCCCCAGCATTTT.

This chain connects TRBV20-1 to TRBJ2-3, with 8 bases that match TRBD2. This CDR3 has 15 amino acids. V lost 6 bases, J lost 2 bases, and 10 bases stayed unmatched. Germline lookup yields CDR1 DFQATT and CDR2 SNEGSKA (reference sequence). This CDR3 is CSAGVVAGTTDTQYF. The CDR3, as DNA: TGCAGTGCCGGCGTGGTAGCGGGGACCACAGATACGCAGTATTTT.